Following are 26 T cell receptor beta chains from one sample sequenced in a study of CD8 T cells in ankylosing spondylitis. Using its own MiXCR run on the 5' RACE reads, TCRdb lists one record per CDR3 protein. The sample has roughly 100,000 distinct CDR3 sequences; roughly 8.3% are singletons. Sequenced sample: blood, either unsorted or a sorted T cell fraction (not recorded which). These receptors were collected from a male donor with ankylosing spondylitis or in good health (not recorded which).

In its sample, this clonotype was seen many times. As DNA, the CDR3 is TGTGCCAGCAGTTGGACAGGCGGGGCCGTGCAGCCCCAGCATTTT. This translates into CASSWTGGAVQPQHF. The chain combines TRBV27 with TRBJ1-5; the match to TRBD1 covers 7 bases. V gave up 4 bases and J gave up 7 bases; unmatched junction bases: 10. In germline, CDR1 is MNHEY, CDR2 SMNVEV (reference sequence). The CDR3 is 15 residues long.

Concerning this clonotype: This may come from a read error, since a much larger clone is one base off. The chain carries TRBV4-1 and TRBJ2-1; 7 bases align to TRBD1. CDR3 length equals 15 residues. From germline, CDR1 is MGHRA and CDR2 YSYEKL. The CDR3 loop is CTSSQGGRDYNEQFF. The CDR3, as DNA: TGCACCAGCAGCCAAGGGGGCAGGGACTACAATGAGCAGTTCTTC.

Details on this clonotype: This may be a read error, as it is one base from a much larger clone. The chain joins TRBV7-8 to TRBJ2-1; TRBD2 is a possible D gene (5 bases). Trimming stripped 5 bases from V and 8 bases from J, with 28 bases between. Germline assignment: CDR1 SGHVS and CDR2 FQNEAQ. The CDR3 is 18 residues long. The CDR3 loop reads CASSNKRVVGERKDEQFF. The CDR3 coding sequence is TGTGCCAGCAGCAACAAAAGGGTAGTGGGAGAAAGGAAGGATGAGCAGTTCTTC. The variable domain in full, completed from reference TRBV7-8 and TRBJ2-1, reads GAGVSQSPRYKVAKRGQDVALRCDPISGHVSLFWYQQALGQGPEFLTYFQNEAQLDKSGLPSDRFFAERPEGSVSTLKIQRTQQEDSAVYLCASSNKRVVGERKDEQFFGPGTRLTVL.

This clonotype was counted many times. The chain recombines TRBV20-1 with TRBJ1-4, with 7 bases that match TRBD1. Germline assignment: CDR1 DFQATT and CDR2 SNEGSKA (reference sequence). With 5 bases clipped from V and 4 bases from J, the junction kept 7 bases outside the gene matches. CDR3 length: 14 amino acids. The CDR3 sequence is CSAASGGSNEKLFF. CDR3 DNA: TGCAGTGCTGCATCAGGGGGAAGTAATGAAAAACTGTTTTTT.

This clonotype came up many times. The genes are TRBV12-3 or TRBV12-4 and TRBJ1-1; D not resolved. CDR3 length equals 16 residues. V was clipped by 6 bases and J by 1 base, with 18 bases between them. CDR3 coding DNA: TGTGCCAGCAGCCCCTGGGGTGGGGTCGAGAACACTGAAGCTTTCTTT. Translated, it gives CASSPWGGVENTEAFF.

This clonotype was counted many times. This rearrangement joins TRBV7-3 to TRBJ2-5; possibly TRBD2 for D (5 bases). This CDR3 is built from 13 residues. Germline-derived CDR1 and CDR2 are SGHTA and FQGTGA. V dropped 4 bases and J dropped 2 bases, with 8 bases sitting between them. CDR3 bases: TGTGCCAGCAGCTCCACTAGACAAGAGACCCAGTACTTC. The encoded protein is CASSSTRQETQYF.

In its sample, this clonotype was seen many times. The genes are TRBV5-1 and TRBJ1-2; weak D call: TRBD1 (5 bases). The CDR3 covers 13 residues. Deletions cut 0 bases from V and 7 bases from J, with 10 bases between. CDR1 and CDR2 from the germline V gene are SGHRS and YFSETQ. CDR3 residues: CASSLDPTVGYTF. The CDR3, as DNA: TGCGCCAGCAGCTTGGATCCGACAGTTGGCTACACCTTC. Based on the CDR3 plus reference TRBV5-1 and TRBJ1-2, the full variable domain is KAGVTQTPRYLIKTRGQQVTLSCSPISGHRSVSWYQQTPGQGLQFLFEYFSETQRNKGNFPGRFSGRQFSNSRSEMNVSTLELGDSALYLCASSLDPTVGYTFGSGTRLTVV.

This rearrangement joins TRBV5-1 to TRBJ1-1; 7 nucleotides agree with TRBD1. This CDR3 is built from 15 residues. V lost 3 bases and J lost 0; bases outside the gene matches: 5. Looked up from germline, CDR1 is SGHRS and CDR2 is YFSETQ. CDR3 sequence (DNA): TGCGCCAGCAGCTCAACCGGGACAGTGAACACTGAAGCTTTCTTT. It is translated as CASSSTGTVNTEAFF.

This clonotype came up many times. The rearrangement joins TRBV20-1 to TRBJ2-4, with D possibly TRBD2 on 7 matching bases. The germline V gene has CDR1 DFQATT and CDR2 SNEGSKA (reference sequence). Trimming pared 4 bases from V and 6 bases from J, leaving 16 bases between. The CDR3 consists of 14 residues. CDR3 sequence: CSANLAGAGNIQYF. DNA of the CDR3: TGCAGTGCTAATCTCGCGGGGGCCGGAAACATTCAGTACTTC.

This clonotype was counted at least ten times. The chain joins TRBV19 to TRBJ2-7, with D possibly matching TRBD2 (5 bases). Germline-derived CDR1 and CDR2 are LNHDA and SQIVND (reference sequence). V lost 5 bases and J 0 bases, leaving 14 bases between the germline ends. The CDR3 spans 15 residues. Written as DNA, the CDR3 is TGTGCCAGTAGTTTCGGGATCCCCAGCTCCTACGAGCAGTACTTC. Translating it yields CASSFGIPSSYEQYF.

This clonotype was observed at least ten times. The gene calls are TRBV12-3 or TRBV12-4 and TRBJ2-3; a possible D gene is TRBD2 (7 bases). The length of the CDR3 is 15 residues. V was shortened by 7 bases and J by 5 bases, with 19 bases between the two germline ends. The CDR3, as DNA: TGTGCCAGCACTCAGGGGCGGGAGATAAAAGATACGCAGTATTTT. Translating gives CASTQGREIKDTQYF.

The chain has TRBV2 and TRBJ2-7; 12 bases align to TRBD2. The CDR3 covers 17 residues. The V gene end was trimmed by 6 bases and the J gene end by 3 bases; junction bases not matched to a gene: 12. Germline loops: CDR1 SNHLY, CDR2 FYNNEI. CDR3 sequence: CASSRLLAGGEDYEQYF. The DNA of the CDR3 is TGTGCCAGCAGCCGTCTACTAGCGGGAGGAGAGGACTACGAGCAGTACTTC.

The CDR3 protein is CASSLMAGSSYEQYF. Here the CDR3 DNA reads TGCGCCAGCAGCCTGATGGCGGGAAGCTCCTACGAGCAGTACTTC. V and J are TRBV5-1 and TRBJ2-7; tentative D call: TRBD2 (6 bases). Germline V gene data show CDR1 as SGHRS and CDR2 as YFSETQ. The ends were cut back, 4 bases at V and 0 bases at J, with 14 bases in the middle. The length of the CDR3 is 15 residues.

This clonotype was seen at least ten times. The rearrangement joins TRBV5-1 to TRBJ2-3; unclear D gene. This CDR3 has 13 residues. Trimming stripped 0 bases from V and 5 bases from J, with 7 bases between. CDR1 is SGHRS, CDR2 YFSETQ, per germline. The CDR3 is CASSLDPGDTQYF. The CDR3 nucleotides read TGCGCCAGCAGCTTGGACCCGGGAGATACGCAGTATTTT.

This clonotype was recorded many times. The chain carries TRBV4-2 and TRBJ1-1; 7 nucleotides agree with TRBD1. This CDR3 contains 13 residues. Germline V gene sequence: CDR1 LGHNA, CDR2 YNFKEQ. After removal of 6 bases from V and 4 bases from J, the junction contained 5 bases not matched to a gene. The CDR3 region has the DNA TGTGCCAGCAGTCCTTGGACAGGCACTGAAGCTTTCTTT. This encodes CASSPWTGTEAFF.

The V call is TRBV7-2, the J call TRBJ2-3; perhaps TRBD2 as D (7 bases). The CDR3 is made up of 15 amino acids. Germline loops: CDR1 SGHTA, CDR2 FQGNSA. V was pared by 7 bases and J by 1 base, with 15 bases between. CDR3 sequence (DNA): TGTGCCAGCACCCGGGGGGCGGGGGGCACAGATACGCAGTATTTT. It translates to CASTRGAGGTDTQYF.

Many counts were recorded for this clonotype. This chain links TRBV20-1 with TRBJ2-1; D is perhaps TRBD1 (6 bases). Trimming left V 5 bases short and J 13 bases short, with 15 bases between. CDR1 DFQATT and CDR2 SNEGSKA come from the germline V gene (reference sequence). This CDR3 comprises 11 residues. The CDR3 coding sequence is TGCAGTGCTGCCCAGGGGCCCGACCAGTTCTTC. Residues: CSAAQGPDQFF.

This clonotype was recorded at least ten times. The V gene is TRBV10-1, the J gene TRBJ2-7; 11 nucleotides line up with TRBD1. This CDR3 has 15 amino acids. Per the germline V gene, CDR1 is WNHNN and CDR2 is SYGVQD (reference sequence). V lost 8 bases and J lost 4; bases outside the gene matches: 10. The CDR3 DNA is TGCGCCAGCGGCGACCCCGGGACAGGGGGTTACGAGCAGTACTTC. Protein: CASGDPGTGGYEQYF.

This clonotype was counted ten times or more. The chain is built from TRBV10-3 and TRBJ2-3, with TRBD2 as a possible D gene (6 bases). Germline loops: CDR1 ENHRY, CDR2 SYGVKD. There are 12 residues in the CDR3. V dropped 5 bases and J dropped 5 bases, with 8 bases sitting between them. The CDR3 loop reads CAISLGGDTQYF. As DNA, the CDR3 is TGTGCCATCAGTCTGGGGGGAGATACGCAGTATTTT.

The CDR3 DNA reads TGTGCCAGCAGCTTAGAGAACACCGGGGAGCTGTTTTTT. Translating it yields CASSLENTGELFF. The J gene is TRBJ2-2, the V gene TRBV7-2; D not resolved. Germline V gives CDR1 SGHTA, CDR2 FQGNSA. Trimming shortened V by 1 base and J by 1 base, and 1 base separated the two germline ends. CDR3 length: 13 amino acids.

This clonotype was seen many times. This chain links TRBV5-1 with TRBJ2-7, with 10 bases matching TRBD2. Looked up from germline, CDR1 is SGHRS and CDR2 is YFSETQ. The CDR3 runs to 17 residues. The J segment lost 4 bases and the V segment lost 2 bases, leaving 12 bases of the junction unmatched. For the CDR3, the DNA is TGCGCCAGCAGCTTTTATCCTAGCGGGAGTTCCTCTTACGAGCAGTACTTC. Translation gives CASSFYPSGSSSYEQYF. The full variable domain, in which reference TRBV5-1 and TRBJ2-7 provide the parts outside the CDR3, is KAGVTQTPRYLIKTRGQQVTLSCSPISGHRSVSWYQQTPGQGLQFLFEYFSETQRNKGNFPGRFSGRQFSNSRSEMNVSTLELGDSALYLCASSFYPSGSSSYEQYFGPGTRLTVT.

This clonotype was observed many times. The genes are TRBV15 and TRBJ2-1; 11 bases are shared with TRBD2. The J segment lost 6 bases and the V segment lost 1 base, leaving 5 bases of the junction unmatched. CDR1 and CDR2 (germline): LNHNV, YYDKDF (reference sequence). The CDR3 sequence is 16 residues long. The CDR3 spells CATSRGASGRINEQFF. Written as DNA, the CDR3 is TGTGCCACCAGCAGAGGGGCTAGCGGGAGGATCAATGAGCAGTTCTTC.

The table lists this clonotype with many counts. This chain connects TRBV20-1 to TRBJ2-3; D tentatively reads TRBD1 or TRBD2 (5 bases each). The length of the CDR3 is 10 residues. The germline V gene encodes CDR1 DFQATT and CDR2 SNEGSKA (reference sequence). The CDR3 nucleotides read TGCAGCGGGGCGGCAGATACGCAGTATTTT. Translated: CSGAADTQYF.

This clonotype was recorded a few times. The rearrangement links TRBV20-1 to TRBJ2-7, with D perhaps matching TRBD1 (5 bases). From germline, CDR1 is DFQATT and CDR2 SNEGSKA (reference sequence). This CDR3 is 12 amino acids long. Deletions cut 6 bases from V and 2 bases from J, with 11 bases between. The CDR3 sequence is CSAQGITYEQYF. The CDR3 nucleotides are TGCAGTGCCCAGGGCATAACCTACGAGCAGTACTTC.

There are many counts of this clonotype. V is TRBV5-1 and J is TRBJ2-1, with a possible D match to TRBD1 (5 bases). V lost 0 bases, J lost 2 bases, and 9 bases lay in between. Germline V gives CDR1 SGHRS, CDR2 YFSETQ. The CDR3 extends over 15 amino acids. The CDR3, as DNA: TGCGCCAGCAGCTTGGGCCAGGGCCCCTACAATGAGCAGTTCTTC. Amino acids: CASSLGQGPYNEQFF.

This clonotype was detected only a few times. The rearrangement links TRBV5-7 to TRBJ2-7; 9 bases align to TRBD1. TRBV5-7 is reported as an ORF; its role is uncertain. The CDR3 has 14 amino acids. Unmatched junction bases numbered 8, after V lost 4 bases and J lost 6 bases. The DNA for the CDR3 is TGTGCCAGCAGCGTCGGACAGGGGCTTAGCGAGCAGTACTTC. This codes for CASSVGQGLSEQYF.